A selection of T cell receptor beta chains follows, all from one sample in a study of molecular identifiers for immune sequencing clone quantification. MiXCR was run by TCRdb on the PCR reads, yielding one entry per CDR3 protein. This table holds 600,000 to 650,000 distinct CDR3 sequences, less than 20% found once. Sequencing used naive CD8+ T cells from blood, with Jurkat cell RNA spiked in. These receptors all stem from a human donor in good health. Some libraries in this study had Jurkat cell RNA spiked in. Each CDR3 is given with its conserved first and last residue. Fields, in order: CDR3 protein, D gene, V gene, J gene. A D gene is named only where the DNA matches it firmly.

CDR3aa: CASSPGGGPYEQYF
d_gene: .
v_gene: TRBV3-1
j_gene: TRBJ2-7

CDR3aa: CASNQVTSGGANTGELSF
d_gene: TRBD2
v_gene: TRBV3-1
j_gene: TRBJ2-2

CDR3aa: CASVPGQGENSNQPQHF
d_gene: TRBD1
v_gene: TRBV23-1
j_gene: TRBJ1-5

CDR3aa: CSVEGQGPGPLAKNIQYF
d_gene: .
v_gene: TRBV29-1
j_gene: TRBJ2-4

CDR3aa: CSARDLAGGEEKLFF
d_gene: TRBD1
v_gene: TRBV20-1
j_gene: TRBJ1-4

CDR3aa: CASSVGTSGPYEQYF
d_gene: TRBD2
v_gene: TRBV9
j_gene: TRBJ2-7

CDR3aa: CASSPKPWSGDEKLFF
d_gene: .
v_gene: TRBV11-3
j_gene: TRBJ1-4

CDR3aa: CASSLGDRSSYEQYF
d_gene: .
v_gene: TRBV11-2
j_gene: TRBJ2-7

CDR3aa: CASRHWTENTEAFF
d_gene: .
v_gene: TRBV25-1
j_gene: TRBJ1-1

CDR3aa: CASSLFSSPYQDEQFF
d_gene: .
v_gene: TRBV28
j_gene: TRBJ2-1

CDR3aa: CAWTTGTPGDTQYF
d_gene: .
v_gene: TRBV30
j_gene: TRBJ2-3

CDR3aa: CASSFVAGNTDTQYF
d_gene: TRBD2
v_gene: TRBV27
j_gene: TRBJ2-3

CDR3aa: CASSPGFTYEQYF
d_gene: .
v_gene: TRBV25-1
j_gene: TRBJ2-7

CDR3aa: CASSQDWGRLAGGDYEQYF
d_gene: TRBD2
v_gene: TRBV4-2
j_gene: TRBJ2-7

CDR3aa: CASRTTGHSNQPQHF
d_gene: TRBD1
v_gene: TRBV28
j_gene: TRBJ1-5

CDR3aa: CASSLAFDSSYEQYF
d_gene: .
v_gene: TRBV5-4
j_gene: TRBJ2-7

CDR3aa: CASSQPGQGTNEKLFF
d_gene: .
v_gene: TRBV4-1
j_gene: TRBJ1-4

CDR3aa: CSVWVVTGELFF
d_gene: .
v_gene: TRBV29-1
j_gene: TRBJ2-2

CDR3aa: CASSSSSRDTGSTIYF
d_gene: .
v_gene: TRBV6-6
j_gene: TRBJ1-3

CDR3aa: CASSHGTTLYEQYF
d_gene: TRBD2
v_gene: TRBV7-9
j_gene: TRBJ2-7

CDR3aa: CATNSGANVLTF
d_gene: .
v_gene: TRBV12-3/TRBV12-4
j_gene: TRBJ2-6

CDR3aa: CSVEETGSYEQYF
d_gene: .
v_gene: TRBV29-1
j_gene: TRBJ2-7

CDR3aa: CASSLVGEGRSYNEQFF
d_gene: TRBD2
v_gene: TRBV7-9
j_gene: TRBJ2-1

CDR3aa: CASSLGTSGRDEQFF
d_gene: TRBD2
v_gene: TRBV7-7
j_gene: TRBJ2-1

CDR3aa: CASSSLAGVARYADTQYF
d_gene: TRBD2
v_gene: TRBV27
j_gene: TRBJ2-3

CDR3aa: CASGQGYGANVLTF
d_gene: .
v_gene: TRBV4-3
j_gene: TRBJ2-6

CDR3aa: CASSLGLAGKQETQYF
d_gene: TRBD2
v_gene: TRBV11-2
j_gene: TRBJ2-5

CDR3aa: CAWSELSYEQYF
d_gene: .
v_gene: TRBV30
j_gene: TRBJ2-7

CDR3aa: CATTSGRGREDEQFF
d_gene: .
v_gene: TRBV9
j_gene: TRBJ2-1

CDR3aa: CASSFPLAGGASFQETQYF
d_gene: TRBD2
v_gene: TRBV7-8
j_gene: TRBJ2-5

CDR3aa: CASRILWGGVAEAFF
d_gene: .
v_gene: TRBV19
j_gene: TRBJ1-1

CDR3aa: CASSLPPETQYF
d_gene: .
v_gene: TRBV7-9
j_gene: TRBJ2-5

CDR3aa: CASSLQKAAYNEQFF
d_gene: .
v_gene: TRBV11-2
j_gene: TRBJ2-1

CDR3aa: CASSELRAHEQYF
d_gene: .
v_gene: TRBV2
j_gene: TRBJ2-7

CDR3aa: CAWDGGHQPQHF
d_gene: .
v_gene: TRBV30
j_gene: TRBJ1-5

CDR3aa: CASSSPGQGVDEQYF
d_gene: TRBD1
v_gene: TRBV12-3/TRBV12-4
j_gene: TRBJ2-7

CDR3aa: CASSQTTSRSYNERFF
d_gene: .
v_gene: TRBV4-3
j_gene: TRBJ2-1

CDR3aa: CASSIWTGDSNQPQHF
d_gene: TRBD1
v_gene: TRBV19
j_gene: TRBJ1-5